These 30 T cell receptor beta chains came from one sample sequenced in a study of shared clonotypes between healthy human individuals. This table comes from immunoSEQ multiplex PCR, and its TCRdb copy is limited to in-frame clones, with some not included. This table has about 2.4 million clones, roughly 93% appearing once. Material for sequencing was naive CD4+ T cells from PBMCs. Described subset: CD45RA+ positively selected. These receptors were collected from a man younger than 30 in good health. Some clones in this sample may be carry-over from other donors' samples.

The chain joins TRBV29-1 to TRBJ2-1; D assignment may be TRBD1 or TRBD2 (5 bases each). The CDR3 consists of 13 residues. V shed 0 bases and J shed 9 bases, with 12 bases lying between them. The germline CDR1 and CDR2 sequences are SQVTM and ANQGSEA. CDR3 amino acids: CSVEEGPRGEQFF. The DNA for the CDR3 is TGCAGCGTTGAAGAGGGGCCGAGGGGTGAGCAGTTCTTC.

This CDR3 reads CASSLLPYSNQPQHF. The DNA of the CDR3 is TGTGCCAGCAGCTTACTTCCGTATAGCAATCAGCCCCAGCATTTT. The chain couples TRBV7-8 to TRBJ1-5; no reliable D call. In germline, CDR1 is SGHVS, CDR2 FQNEAQ. This CDR3 region has 15 residues. Trimming shortened V by 2 bases and J by 0 bases, and 8 bases separated the two germline ends.

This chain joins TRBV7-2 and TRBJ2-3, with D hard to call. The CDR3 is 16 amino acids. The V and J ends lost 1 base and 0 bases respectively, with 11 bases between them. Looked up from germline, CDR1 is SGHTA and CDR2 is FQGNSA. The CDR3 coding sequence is TGTGCCAGCAGCTTAGTTGGCGGATACAGCACAGATACGCAGTATTTT. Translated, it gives CASSLVGGYSTDTQYF.

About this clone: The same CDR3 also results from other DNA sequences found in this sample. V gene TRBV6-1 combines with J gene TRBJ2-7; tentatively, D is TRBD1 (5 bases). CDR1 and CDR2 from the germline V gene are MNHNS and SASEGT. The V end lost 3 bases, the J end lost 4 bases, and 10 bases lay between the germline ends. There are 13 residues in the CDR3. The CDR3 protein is CASSEQGRYEQYF. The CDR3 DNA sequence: TGTGCCAGCAGTGAGCAGGGCAGGTACGAGCAGTACTTC.

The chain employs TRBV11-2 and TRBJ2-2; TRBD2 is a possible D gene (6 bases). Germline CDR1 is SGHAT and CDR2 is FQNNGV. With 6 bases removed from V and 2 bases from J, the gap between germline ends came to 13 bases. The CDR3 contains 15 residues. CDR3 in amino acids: CASRGGFLNTGELFF. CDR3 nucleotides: TGTGCCAGCAGAGGAGGGTTTTTAAACACCGGGGAGCTGTTTTTT.

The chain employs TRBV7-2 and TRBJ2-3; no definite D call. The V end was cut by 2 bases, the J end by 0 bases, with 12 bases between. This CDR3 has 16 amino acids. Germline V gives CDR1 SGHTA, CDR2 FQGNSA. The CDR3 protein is CASSLSADASTDTQYF. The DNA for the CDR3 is TGTGCCAGCAGCTTAAGCGCGGACGCTAGCACAGATACGCAGTATTTT.

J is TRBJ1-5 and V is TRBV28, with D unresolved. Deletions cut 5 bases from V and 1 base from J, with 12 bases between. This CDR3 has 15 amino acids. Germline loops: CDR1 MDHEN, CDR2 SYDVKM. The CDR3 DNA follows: TGTGCCAGCAGTCCACCGGGGAAGAGCAATCAGCCCCAGCATTTT. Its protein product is CASSPPGKSNQPQHF.

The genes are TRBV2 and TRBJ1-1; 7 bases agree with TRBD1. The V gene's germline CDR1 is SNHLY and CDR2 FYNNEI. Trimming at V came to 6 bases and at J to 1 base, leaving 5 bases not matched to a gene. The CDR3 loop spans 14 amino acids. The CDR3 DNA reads TGTGCCAGCAGCCGGACAGGTGGGAACACTGAAGCTTTCTTT. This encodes CASSRTGGNTEAFF.

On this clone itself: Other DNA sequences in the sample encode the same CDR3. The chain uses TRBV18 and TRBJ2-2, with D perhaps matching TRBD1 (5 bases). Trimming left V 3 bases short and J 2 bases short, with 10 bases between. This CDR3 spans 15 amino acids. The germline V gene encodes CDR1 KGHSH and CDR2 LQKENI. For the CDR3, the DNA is TGTGCCAGCTCACCCGGGCAGGGCAACACCGGGGAGCTGTTTTTT. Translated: CASSPGQGNTGELFF.

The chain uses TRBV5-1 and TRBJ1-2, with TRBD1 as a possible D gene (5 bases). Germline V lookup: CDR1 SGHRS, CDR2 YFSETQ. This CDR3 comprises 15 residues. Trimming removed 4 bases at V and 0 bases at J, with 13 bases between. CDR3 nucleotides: TGCGCCAGCAGCCAACGGGACTCTTCTAACTATGGCTACACCTTC. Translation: CASSQRDSSNYGYTF.

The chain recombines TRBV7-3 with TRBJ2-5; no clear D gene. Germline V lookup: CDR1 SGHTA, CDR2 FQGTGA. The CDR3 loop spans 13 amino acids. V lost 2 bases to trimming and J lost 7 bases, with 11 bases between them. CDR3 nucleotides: TGTGCCAGCAGCTTATCGTTTACGGGGACCCAGTACTTC. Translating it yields CASSLSFTGTQYF. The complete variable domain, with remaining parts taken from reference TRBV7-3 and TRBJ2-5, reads GAGVSQTPSNKVTEKGKYVELRCDPISGHTALYWYRQSLGQGPEFLIYFQGTGAADDSGLPNDRFFAVRPEGSVSTLKIQRTERGDSAVYLCASSLSFTGTQYFGPGTRLLVL.

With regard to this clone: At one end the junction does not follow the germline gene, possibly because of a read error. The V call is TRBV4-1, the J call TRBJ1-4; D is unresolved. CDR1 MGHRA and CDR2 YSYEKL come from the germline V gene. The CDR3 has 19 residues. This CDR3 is CASRQGPRGPHATNEKLFF. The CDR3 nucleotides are TGCGCCAGCAGACAAGGCCCAAGAGGACCCCATGCAACTAATGAAAAACTGTTTTTT.

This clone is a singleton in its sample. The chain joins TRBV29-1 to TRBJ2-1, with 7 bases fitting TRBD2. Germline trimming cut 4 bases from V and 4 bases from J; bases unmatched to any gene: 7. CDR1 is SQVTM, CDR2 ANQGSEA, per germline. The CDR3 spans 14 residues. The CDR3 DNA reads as TGCAGCGTTGTTCGCGGGAGCCCTTACAATGAGCAGTTCTTC. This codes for CSVVRGSPYNEQFF.

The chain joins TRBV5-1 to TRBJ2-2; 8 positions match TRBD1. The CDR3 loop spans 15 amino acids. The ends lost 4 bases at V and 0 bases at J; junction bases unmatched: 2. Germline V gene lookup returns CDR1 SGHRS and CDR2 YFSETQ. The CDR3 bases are TGCGCCAGCAGCCAGGACAGGGCGAACACCGGGGAGCTGTTTTTT. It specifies CASSQDRANTGELFF. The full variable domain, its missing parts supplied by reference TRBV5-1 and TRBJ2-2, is KAGVTQTPRYLIKTRGQQVTLSCSPISGHRSVSWYQQTPGQGLQFLFEYFSETQRNKGNFPGRFSGRQFSNSRSEMNVSTLELGDSALYLCASSQDRANTGELFFGEGSRLTVL.

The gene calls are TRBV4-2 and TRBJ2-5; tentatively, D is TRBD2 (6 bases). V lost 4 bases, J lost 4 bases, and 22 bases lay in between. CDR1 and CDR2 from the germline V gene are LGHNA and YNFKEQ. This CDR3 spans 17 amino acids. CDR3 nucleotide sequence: TGTGCCAGCAGCCCCTGGGGTGACGGGAGCTCTGGAGAGACCCAGTACTTC. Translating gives CASSPWGDGSSGETQYF.

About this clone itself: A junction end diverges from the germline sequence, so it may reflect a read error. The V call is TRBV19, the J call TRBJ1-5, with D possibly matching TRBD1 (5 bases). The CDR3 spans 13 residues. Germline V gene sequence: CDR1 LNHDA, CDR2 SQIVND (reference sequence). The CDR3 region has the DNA TGTGCCAGTAGTATTGGGTCCGGCAGGGAAAGGGGTTTT. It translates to CASSIGSGRERGF.

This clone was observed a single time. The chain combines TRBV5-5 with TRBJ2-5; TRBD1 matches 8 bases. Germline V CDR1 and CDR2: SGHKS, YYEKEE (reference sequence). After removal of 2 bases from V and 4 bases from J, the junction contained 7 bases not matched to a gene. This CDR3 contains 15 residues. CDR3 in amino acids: CASSLEFGQGETQYF. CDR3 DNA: TGTGCCAGCAGCTTAGAGTTTGGACAGGGAGAGACCCAGTACTTC.

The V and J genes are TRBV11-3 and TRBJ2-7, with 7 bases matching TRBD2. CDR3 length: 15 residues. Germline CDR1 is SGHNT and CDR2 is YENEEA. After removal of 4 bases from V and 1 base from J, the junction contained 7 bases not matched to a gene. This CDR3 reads CASSSAAGASYEQYF. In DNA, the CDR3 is TGTGCCAGCAGCTCCGCGGCGGGAGCTTCCTACGAGCAGTACTTC. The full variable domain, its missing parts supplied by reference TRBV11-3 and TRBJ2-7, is EAGVVQSPRYKIIEKKQPVAFWCNPISGHNTLYWYLQNLGQGPELLIRYENEEAVDDSQLPKDRFSAERLKGVDSTLKIQPAELGDSAVYLCASSSAAGASYEQYFGPGTRLTVT.

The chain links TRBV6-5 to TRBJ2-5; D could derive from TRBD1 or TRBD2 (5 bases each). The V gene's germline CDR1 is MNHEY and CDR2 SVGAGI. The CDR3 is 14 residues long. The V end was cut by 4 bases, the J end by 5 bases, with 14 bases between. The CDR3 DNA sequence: TGTGCCAGCAGTTCCCCTAGATGGGGGGAGACCCAGTACTTC. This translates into CASSSPRWGETQYF.

Written as DNA, the CDR3 is TGTGCCAGCAGCTTGGGGTCGGCTAGTTCACACGAGCAGTACTTC. Translated, it gives CASSLGSASSHEQYF. The V gene is TRBV5-6, the J gene TRBJ2-7; unclear D gene. Trimming stripped 0 bases from V and 5 bases from J, with 15 bases between. Germline V gene sequence: CDR1 SGHDT, CDR2 YYEEEE. The CDR3 is 15 amino acids.

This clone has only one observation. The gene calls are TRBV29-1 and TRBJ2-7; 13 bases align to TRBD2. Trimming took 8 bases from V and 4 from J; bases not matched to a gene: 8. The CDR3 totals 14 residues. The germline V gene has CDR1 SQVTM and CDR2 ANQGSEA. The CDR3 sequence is CSYRGTSGNYEQYF. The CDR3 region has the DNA TGCAGCTATAGAGGGACTAGCGGGAATTACGAGCAGTACTTC.

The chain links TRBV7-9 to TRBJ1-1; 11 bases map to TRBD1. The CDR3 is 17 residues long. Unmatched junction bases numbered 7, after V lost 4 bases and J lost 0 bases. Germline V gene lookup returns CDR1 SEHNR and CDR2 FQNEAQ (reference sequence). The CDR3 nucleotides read TGTGCCAGCAGCTCGGGACAGGGGGACTTCATGAACACTGAAGCTTTCTTT. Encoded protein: CASSSGQGDFMNTEAFF.

CDR3 residues: CASSLLEGNTGELFF. CDR3 nucleotides: TGCGCCAGCAGCTTACTGGAAGGAAACACCGGGGAGCTGTTTTTT. The V call is TRBV5-1, the J call TRBJ2-2; D is undetermined. V was clipped by 2 bases and J by 2 bases, with 10 bases between them. This CDR3 has 15 residues. Germline V gene lookup returns CDR1 SGHRS and CDR2 YFSETQ. The variable domain in full, completed from reference TRBV5-1 and TRBJ2-2, reads KAGVTQTPRYLIKTRGQQVTLSCSPISGHRSVSWYQQTPGQGLQFLFEYFSETQRNKGNFPGRFSGRQFSNSRSEMNVSTLELGDSALYLCASSLLEGNTGELFFGEGSRLTVL.

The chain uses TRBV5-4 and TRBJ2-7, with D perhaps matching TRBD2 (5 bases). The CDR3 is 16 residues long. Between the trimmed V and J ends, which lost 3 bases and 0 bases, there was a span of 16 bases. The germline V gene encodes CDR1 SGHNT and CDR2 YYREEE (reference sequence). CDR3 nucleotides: TGTGCCAGCAGCTCCAAACAAAGAGGGCGCTCCTACGAGCAGTACTTC. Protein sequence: CASSSKQRGRSYEQYF.

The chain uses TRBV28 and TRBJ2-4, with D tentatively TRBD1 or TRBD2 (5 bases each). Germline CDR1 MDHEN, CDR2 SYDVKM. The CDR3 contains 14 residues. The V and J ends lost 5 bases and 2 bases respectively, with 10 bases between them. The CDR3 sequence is CASSPEGPKNIQYF. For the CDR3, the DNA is TGTGCCAGCAGTCCCGAGGGGCCCAAAAACATTCAGTACTTC.

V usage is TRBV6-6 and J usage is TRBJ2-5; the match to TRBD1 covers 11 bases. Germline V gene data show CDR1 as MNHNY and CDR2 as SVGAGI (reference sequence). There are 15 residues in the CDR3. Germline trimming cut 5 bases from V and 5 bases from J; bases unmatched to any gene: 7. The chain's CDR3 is CASSLDRGRWETQYF. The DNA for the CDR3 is TGTGCCAGCAGTCTGGACAGGGGGCGTTGGGAGACCCAGTACTTC.

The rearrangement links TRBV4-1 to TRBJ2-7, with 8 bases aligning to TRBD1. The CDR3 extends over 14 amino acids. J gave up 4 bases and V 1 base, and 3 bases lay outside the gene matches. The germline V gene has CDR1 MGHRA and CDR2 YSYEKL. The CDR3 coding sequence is TGCGCCAGCAGCCAAGGACAGGGGTTGTACGAGCAGTACTTC. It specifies CASSQGQGLYEQYF.

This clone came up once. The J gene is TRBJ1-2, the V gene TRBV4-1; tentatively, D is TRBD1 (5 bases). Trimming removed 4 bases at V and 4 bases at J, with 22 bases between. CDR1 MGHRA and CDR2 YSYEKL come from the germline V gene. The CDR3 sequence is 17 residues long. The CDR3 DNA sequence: TGCGCCAGCAGCCCCCGAGAGGTAGGTGTAAGGGGCTATGGCTACACCTTC. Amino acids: CASSPREVGVRGYGYTF.

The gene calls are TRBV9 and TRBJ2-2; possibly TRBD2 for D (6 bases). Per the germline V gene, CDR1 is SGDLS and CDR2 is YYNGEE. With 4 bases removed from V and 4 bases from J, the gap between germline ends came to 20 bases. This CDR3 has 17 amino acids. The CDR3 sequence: CASSPRGGWGGTGELFF. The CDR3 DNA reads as TGTGCCAGCAGCCCGCGTGGTGGGTGGGGAGGCACCGGGGAGCTGTTTTTT.

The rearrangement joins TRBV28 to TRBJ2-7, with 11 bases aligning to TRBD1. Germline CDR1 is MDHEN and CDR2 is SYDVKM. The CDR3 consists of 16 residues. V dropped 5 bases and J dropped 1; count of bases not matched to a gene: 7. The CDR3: CASSQIGTGGSYEQYF. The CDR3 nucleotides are TGTGCCAGCAGTCAAATTGGGACAGGGGGGTCCTACGAGCAGTACTTC.